A selection of T cell receptor beta chains follows, all from one sample in a study of T cell changes during pregnancy in multiple sclerosis. Sequenced by immunoSEQ multiplex PCR; TCRdb stores in-frame clones only, minus some. The sample lists around 70,000 clones, approximately 91% occurring once. Sequenced material: peripheral blood, taken in the third trimester of pregnancy. These receptors all stem from a female donor with multiple sclerosis, enrolled in a pregnancy study. CDR3s include the opening cysteine and the closing phenylalanine or tryptophan.

J gene: TRBJ2-3; V gene: TRBV7-9; CDR3 protein: CASSSQGSTNTQYF
J gene: TRBJ2-7; V gene: TRBV7-2; CDR3 protein: CASSTTPEGEQYF
J gene: TRBJ1-2; V gene: TRBV7-2; CDR3 protein: CASSFDRVYGYTF
J gene: TRBJ2-7; V gene: TRBV28; CDR3 protein: CASSLFPGQGYEQYF
J gene: TRBJ2-1; V gene: TRBV25-1; CDR3 protein: CASSELGGGLYNEQFF
J gene: TRBJ1-5; V gene: TRBV29-1; CDR3 protein: CSALGQGGQPQHF
J gene: TRBJ1-6; V gene: TRBV4-3; CDR3 protein: CASSQDRDSPLHF
J gene: TRBJ2-7; V gene: TRBV19; CDR3 protein: CASKGTGTSYEQYF
J gene: TRBJ1-1; V gene: TRBV11-2; CDR3 protein: CASKGTGKWAEAFF
J gene: TRBJ2-1; V gene: TRBV13; CDR3 protein: CASSPLGAEQFF
J gene: TRBJ2-4; V gene: TRBV6-1; CDR3 protein: CASRKRGGLNIQYF
J gene: TRBJ1-1; V gene: TRBV2; CDR3 protein: CASRSQVNTEAFF
J gene: TRBJ2-5; V gene: TRBV5-6; CDR3 protein: CASTPASGGQETQYF
J gene: TRBJ1-2; V gene: TRBV30; CDR3 protein: CAWILGGTTNYGYTF
J gene: TRBJ1-6; V gene: TRBV6-5; CDR3 protein: CASRPYTDYNSPLHF
J gene: TRBJ1-5; V gene: TRBV2; CDR3 protein: CASSPIWGGNQPQHF
J gene: TRBJ1-2; V gene: TRBV18; CDR3 protein: CASSAGYYGYTF
J gene: TRBJ1-6; V gene: TRBV6-5; CDR3 protein: CASSYREGYSPLHF
J gene: TRBJ1-6; V gene: TRBV6-1; CDR3 protein: CASSESAPGQVNSPLHF
J gene: TRBJ1-6; V gene: TRBV27; CDR3 protein: CASSSLRSNSPLHF
J gene: TRBJ1-5; V gene: TRBV19; CDR3 protein: CASRVGGLANYQPQHF
J gene: TRBJ2-5; V gene: TRBV28; CDR3 protein: CASRGQRREETQYF
J gene: TRBJ2-3; V gene: TRBV7-3; CDR3 protein: CASSLGTGESTDTQYF
J gene: TRBJ1-5; V gene: TRBV7-9; CDR3 protein: CASSLVLGAPQHF
J gene: TRBJ2-1; V gene: TRBV7-9; CDR3 protein: CASSLLSGGYNEQFF
J gene: TRBJ2-7; V gene: TRBV19; CDR3 protein: CASSIGTGYEQYF
J gene: TRBJ1-1; V gene: TRBV11-1; CDR3 protein: CASSLQGEAFF
J gene: TRBJ1-3; V gene: TRBV30; CDR3 protein: CAWSVNGRNTIYF
J gene: TRBJ1-2; V gene: TRBV5-1; CDR3 protein: CASSSSGAGGDGYTF
J gene: TRBJ2-3; V gene: TRBV5-8; CDR3 protein: CASSTRGRGFGTQYF
J gene: TRBJ1-5; V gene: TRBV28; CDR3 protein: CASVRTGLNQPQHF
J gene: TRBJ2-2; V gene: TRBV10-3; CDR3 protein: CASRPRMEETGELFF
J gene: TRBJ2-5; V gene: TRBV28; CDR3 protein: CASSFRVAGGPQETQYF
J gene: TRBJ1-1; V gene: TRBV5-1; CDR3 protein: CASSLDAGTGWAFF
J gene: TRBJ2-1; V gene: TRBV18; CDR3 protein: CASSPFGTLKPSYNEQFF
J gene: TRBJ1-3; V gene: TRBV4-3; CDR3 protein: CASSQGGGHNSGNTIYF
J gene: TRBJ1-1; V gene: TRBV11-3; CDR3 protein: CASSLGAGTEAFF
J gene: TRBJ1-1; V gene: TRBV5-4; CDR3 protein: CASRPGGGRDTEAFF
J gene: TRBJ2-2; V gene: TRBV29-1; CDR3 protein: CSVQGPNTGELFF
J gene: TRBJ1-5; V gene: TRBV19; CDR3 protein: CASSIPRRGNQPQHF
J gene: TRBJ1-1; V gene: TRBV21-1; CDR3 protein: CASSKESRGAGAFF
J gene: TRBJ2-2; V gene: TRBV4-3; CDR3 protein: CASSQQGRAGELFF